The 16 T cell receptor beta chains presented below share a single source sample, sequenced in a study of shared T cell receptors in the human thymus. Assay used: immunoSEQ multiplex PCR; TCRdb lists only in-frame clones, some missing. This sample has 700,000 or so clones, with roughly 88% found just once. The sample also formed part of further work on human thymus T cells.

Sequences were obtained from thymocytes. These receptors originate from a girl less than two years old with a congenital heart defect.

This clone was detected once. CDR3 nucleotides: TGTGCCAGCAGCCGAATCGGTGCGGTTGGGGAAAAACTGTTTTTT. Amino acids: CASSRIGAVGEKLFF. The V gene is TRBV6-1, the J gene TRBJ1-4; no definite D call. Trimming removed 6 bases at V and 8 bases at J, with 19 bases between. CDR3 size: 15 residues. CDR1 and CDR2 (germline): MNHNS, SASEGT.

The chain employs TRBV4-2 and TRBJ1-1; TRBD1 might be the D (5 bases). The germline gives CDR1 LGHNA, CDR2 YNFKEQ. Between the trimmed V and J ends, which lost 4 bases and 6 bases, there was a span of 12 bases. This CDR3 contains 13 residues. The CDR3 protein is CASSPGWQSEAFF. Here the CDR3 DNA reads TGTGCCAGCAGCCCAGGGTGGCAGTCTGAAGCTTTCTTT.

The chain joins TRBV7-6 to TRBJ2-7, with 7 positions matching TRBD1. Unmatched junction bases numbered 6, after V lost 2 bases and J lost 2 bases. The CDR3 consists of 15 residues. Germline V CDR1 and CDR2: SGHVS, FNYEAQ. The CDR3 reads CASSLQGTVPYEQYF. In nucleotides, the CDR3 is TGTGCCAGCAGCTTACAAGGGACAGTCCCCTACGAGCAGTACTTC.

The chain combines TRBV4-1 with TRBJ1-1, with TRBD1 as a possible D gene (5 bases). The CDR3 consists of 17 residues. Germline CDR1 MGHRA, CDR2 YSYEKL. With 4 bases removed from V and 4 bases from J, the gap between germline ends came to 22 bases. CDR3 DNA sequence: TGCGCCAGCAGCCCGAATCCCCAGGGTAAAATTCCCACTGAAGCTTTCTTT. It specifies CASSPNPQGKIPTEAFF.

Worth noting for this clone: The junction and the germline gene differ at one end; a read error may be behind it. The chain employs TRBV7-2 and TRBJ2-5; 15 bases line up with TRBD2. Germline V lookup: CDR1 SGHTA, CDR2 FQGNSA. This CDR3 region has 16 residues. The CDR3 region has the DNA TGTGCCAGCAGTCCCGGTGGACTAGCGGGGGGGACCGACAGGCACTTC. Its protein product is CASSPGGLAGGTDRHF.

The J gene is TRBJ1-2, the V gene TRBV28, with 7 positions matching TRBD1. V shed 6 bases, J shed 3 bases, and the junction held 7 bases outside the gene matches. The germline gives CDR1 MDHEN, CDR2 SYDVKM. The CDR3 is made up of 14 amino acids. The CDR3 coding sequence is TGTGCCAGCAGGTCGGCAGGGGGTTACTATGGCTACACCTTC. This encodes CASRSAGGYYGYTF.

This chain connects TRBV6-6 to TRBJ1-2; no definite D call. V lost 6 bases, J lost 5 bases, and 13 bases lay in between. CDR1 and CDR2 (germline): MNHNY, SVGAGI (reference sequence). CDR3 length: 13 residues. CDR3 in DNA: TGTGCCAGCAGCCCCGGACTGACGTATGGCTACACCTTC. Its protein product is CASSPGLTYGYTF.

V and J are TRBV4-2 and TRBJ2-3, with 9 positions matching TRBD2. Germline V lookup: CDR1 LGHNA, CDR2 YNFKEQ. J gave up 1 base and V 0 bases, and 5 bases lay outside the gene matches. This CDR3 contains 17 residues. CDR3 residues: CASSQDRASGGTDTQYF. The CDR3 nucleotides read TGTGCCAGCAGCCAAGATCGGGCTAGCGGGGGCACAGATACGCAGTATTTT.

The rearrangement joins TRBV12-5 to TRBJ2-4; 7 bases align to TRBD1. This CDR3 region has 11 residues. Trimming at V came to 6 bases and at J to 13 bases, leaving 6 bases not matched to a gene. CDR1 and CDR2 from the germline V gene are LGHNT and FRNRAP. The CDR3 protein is CASGQTGKQYF. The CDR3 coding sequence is TGTGCTAGTGGGCAGACAGGGAAGCAGTACTTC.

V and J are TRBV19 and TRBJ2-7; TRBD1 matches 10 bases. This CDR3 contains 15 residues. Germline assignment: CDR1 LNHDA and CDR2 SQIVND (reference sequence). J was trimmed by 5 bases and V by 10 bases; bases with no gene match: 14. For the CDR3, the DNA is TGTGCCACCAGTACTTCCGGGGACAGGGGAGACGAGCAGTACTTC. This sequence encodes CATSTSGDRGDEQYF. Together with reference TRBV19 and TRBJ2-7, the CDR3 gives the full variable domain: DGGITQSPKYLFRKEGQNVTLSCEQNLNHDAMYWYRQDPGQGLRLIYYSQIVNDFQKGDIAEGYSVSREKKESFPLTVTSAQKNPTAFYLCATSTSGDRGDEQYFGPGTRLTVT.

The CDR3 nucleotides read TGTGCCATCAGGGGACAGGGAGGGTCGGAAGCTTTCTTT. Its protein product is CAIRGQGGSEAFF. This chain links TRBV10-3 with TRBJ1-1; 9 bases agree with TRBD1. After removal of 6 bases from V and 8 bases from J, the junction contained 7 bases not matched to a gene. The CDR3 is made up of 13 amino acids. Germline CDR1 ENHRY, CDR2 SYGVKD.

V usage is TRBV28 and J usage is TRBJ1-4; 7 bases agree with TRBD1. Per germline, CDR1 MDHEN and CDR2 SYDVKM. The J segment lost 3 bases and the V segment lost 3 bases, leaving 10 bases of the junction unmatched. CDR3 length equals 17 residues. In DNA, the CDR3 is TGTGCCAGCAGTTTTGGTACAGGGGCAACGGCTAATGAAAAACTGTTTTTT. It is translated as CASSFGTGATANEKLFF. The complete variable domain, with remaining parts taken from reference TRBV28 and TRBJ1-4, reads DVKVTQSSRYLVKRTGEKVFLECVQDMDHENMFWYRQDPGLGLRLIYFSYDVKMKEKGDIPEGYSVSREKKERFSLILESASTNQTSMYLCASSFGTGATANEKLFFGSGTQLSVL.

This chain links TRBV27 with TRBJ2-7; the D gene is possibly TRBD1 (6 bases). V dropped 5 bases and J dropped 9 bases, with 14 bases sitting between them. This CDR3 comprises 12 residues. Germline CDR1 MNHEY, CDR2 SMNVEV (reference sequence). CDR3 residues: CASSPDSLGQYF. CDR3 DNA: TGTGCCAGCAGTCCGGACAGCCTGGGGCAGTACTTC.

The chain's CDR3 is CASRPTIAGGDEQYF. In DNA form, the CDR3 reads TGTGCCAGCAGGCCAACCATAGCGGGGGGCGACGAGCAGTACTTC. V and J are TRBV5-5 and TRBJ2-7, with 10 bases fitting TRBD2. The length of the CDR3 is 15 residues. The J segment lost 5 bases and the V segment lost 5 bases, leaving 10 bases of the junction unmatched. Looked up from germline, CDR1 is SGHKS and CDR2 is YYEKEE (reference sequence). Variable domain in full (rest from reference TRBV5-5 and TRBJ2-7): DAGVTQSPTHLIKTRGQQVTLRCSPISGHKSVSWYQQVLGQGPQFIFQYYEKEERGRGNFPDRFSARQFPNYSSELNVNALLLGDSALYLCASRPTIAGGDEQYFGPGTRLTVT.

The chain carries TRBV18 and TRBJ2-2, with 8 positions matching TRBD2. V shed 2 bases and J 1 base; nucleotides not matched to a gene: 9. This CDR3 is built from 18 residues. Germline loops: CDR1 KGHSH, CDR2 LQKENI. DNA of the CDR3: TGTGCCAGCTCACCATCCTTAGCGGGGAGAGTGAACACCGGGGAGCTGTTTTTT. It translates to CASSPSLAGRVNTGELFF.

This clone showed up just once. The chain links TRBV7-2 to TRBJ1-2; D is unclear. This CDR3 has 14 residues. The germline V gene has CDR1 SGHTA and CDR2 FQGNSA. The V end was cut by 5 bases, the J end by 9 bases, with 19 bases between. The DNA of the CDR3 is TGTGCCAGCAGCGCCCCGCGGGGAGAGAGACGCTACACCTTC. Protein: CASSAPRGERRYTF.